This T cell receptor beta chain stems from a study of OX40 agonist ivuxolimab in advanced cancers. Notes on the study in general: Averaging showed that CD8+ T cells had more expanded clones than CD4+ did.

Here immunoSEQ multiplex PCR was the method, and the copy in TCRdb shows in-frame clones only, minus some. Of roughly 25,000 clones listed, more than 75% are singletons. Trimming pared 5 bases from V and 8 bases from J, leaving 12 bases between. This CDR3 contains 13 residues. From germline, CDR1 is MNHEY and CDR2 SMNVEV (reference sequence). Worth noting for this clone: Antigen unknown.

Sequencing was performed on CD4+ or CD8+ T cells sorted from blood, taken in a trial of the OX40 agonist ivuxolimab. The clonotype was recovered from an adult with an advanced solid tumor such as melanoma, head and neck, liver or kidney cancer. V usage is TRBV27 and J usage is TRBJ1-4; possibly TRBD1 for D (6 bases). CDR3 sequence: CASSGQSGEKLFF. CDR3 bases: TGTGCCAGCAGTGGACAGTCCGGGGAAAAACTGTTTTTT. Complete variable domain (other parts from reference TRBV27 and TRBJ1-4): EAQVTQNPRYLITVTGKKLTVTCSQNMNHEYMSWYRQDPGLGLRQIYYSMNVEVTDKGDVPEGYKVSRKEKRNFPLILESPSPNQTSLYFCASSGQSGEKLFFGSGTQLSVL.